This T cell receptor beta chain originates from a study of human T cells and chemical hapten exposure. Turning to the study itself: Skin on the upper inner arm, around 2 cm by around 2 cm in size, was sensitized with 2% DPC. Study observations and caveats: Patch test score tracked positively with PT1 expanded TCR counts.

Notes on this clonotype: Its antigen is currently unknown.

CDR1 is MNHEY and CDR2 is SVGEGT in the germline V gene. The V and J ends lost 0 bases and 0 bases respectively, with 9 bases between them. The CDR3 contains 17 residues. Time point of the sample: patch test 2, 6 weeks after DPC sensitization. Indicated treatment: therapeutic diphenylcyclopropenone sensitization with weekly scalp DPC. TCRdb re-called the RACE reads with MiXCR, one entry per CDR3 protein. The top ten hold 1.1% to 1.5% of the sample, which has about 140,000 distinct CDR3 sequences, 10% to 15% seen once. The genes are TRBV6-2 or TRBV6-3 and TRBJ2-6; D may correspond to TRBD1 or TRBD2 (5 bases each). The clonotype was recovered from a woman in her forties or fifties with alopecia areata. Some clones in this sample may be carry-over from other donors' samples. The sample was whole blood, taken in connection with sensitization to the hapten diphenylcyclopropenone (DPC). The CDR3 nucleotides are TGTGCCAGCAGTTACTCGAGGGGTGCCTCTGGGGCCAACGTCCTGACTTTC. Its protein product is CASSYSRGASGANVLTF.